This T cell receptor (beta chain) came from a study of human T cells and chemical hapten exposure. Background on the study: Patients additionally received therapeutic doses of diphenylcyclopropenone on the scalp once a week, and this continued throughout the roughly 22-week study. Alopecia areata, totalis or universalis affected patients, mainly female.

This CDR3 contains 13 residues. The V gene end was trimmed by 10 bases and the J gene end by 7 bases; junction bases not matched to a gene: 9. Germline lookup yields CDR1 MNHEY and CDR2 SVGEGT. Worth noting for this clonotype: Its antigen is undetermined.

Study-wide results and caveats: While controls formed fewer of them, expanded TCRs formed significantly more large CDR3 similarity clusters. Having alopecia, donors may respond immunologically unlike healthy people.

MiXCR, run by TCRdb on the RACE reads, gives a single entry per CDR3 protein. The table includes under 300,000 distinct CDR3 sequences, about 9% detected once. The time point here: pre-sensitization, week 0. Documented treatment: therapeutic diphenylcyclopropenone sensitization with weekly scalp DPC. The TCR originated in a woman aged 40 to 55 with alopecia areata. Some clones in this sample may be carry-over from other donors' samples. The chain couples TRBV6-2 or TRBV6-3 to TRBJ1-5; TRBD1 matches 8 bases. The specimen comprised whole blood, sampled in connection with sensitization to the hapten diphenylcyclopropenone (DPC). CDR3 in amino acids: CATLGQGKQPQHF. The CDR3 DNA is TGTGCCACCCTCGGACAGGGTAAACAGCCCCAGCATTTT.